This T cell receptor beta chain emerged from a study of blood T cell repertoires in COVID-19. Only in-frame clones appear in the TCRdb table, and some are missing; sequencing was by immunoSEQ multiplex PCR. The sample has fewer than 300,000 clones; about nine tenths are singletons. CDR1 and CDR2 from the germline V gene are SGDLS and YYNGEE. This CDR3 is built from 14 residues. V lost 0 bases to trimming and J lost 6 bases, with 9 bases between them. The V gene is TRBV9, the J gene TRBJ1-4, with D possibly TRBD1 on 5 matching bases. The source material was PBMCs or T cells enriched from blood (not recorded which). The sequence was obtained from a woman younger than 45 who had recovered from COVID-19. Written as DNA, the CDR3 is TGTGCCAGCAGCGTAGAGGGGAATTATGAAAAACTGTTTTTT. Its translation is CASSVEGNYEKLFF.